The next 25 T cell receptor beta chains were all read from a single sample in a study of T cell changes during pregnancy in multiple sclerosis. Here immunoSEQ multiplex PCR was the method, and the copy in TCRdb shows in-frame clones only, minus some. Of about 50,000 clones listed, roughly 95% are singletons. Sequenced here: CD4+ T cells from peripheral blood mononuclear cells, sampled in the third trimester of pregnancy. These receptor sequences come from a female donor with multiple sclerosis, enrolled in a pregnancy study.

As DNA, the CDR3 is TGTGCCAGCAGTTACCTAAATACGCAGTATTTT. This codes for CASSYLNTQYF. V usage is TRBV6-5 and J usage is TRBJ2-3; no firm D call. The CDR3 covers 11 residues. Trimming cost V 2 bases and J 7 bases, with 4 bases left between them. Per the germline V gene, CDR1 is MNHEY and CDR2 is SVGAGI.

Points on this clone: The same CDR3 can be traced to other DNA sequences in this sample. This chain links TRBV9 with TRBJ1-1, with D tentatively TRBD1 (5 bases). Germline-derived CDR1 and CDR2 are SGDLS and YYNGEE. The V end was cut by 1 base, the J end by 1 base, with 5 bases between. The CDR3 length is 13 residues. The CDR3 is CASSVTGNTEAFF. CDR3 nucleotides: TGTGCCAGCAGCGTAACAGGGAACACTGAAGCTTTCTTT.

The genes are TRBV10-1 and TRBJ2-6; perhaps TRBD1 as D (5 bases). V shed 4 bases and J shed 6 bases, with 13 bases lying between them. The CDR3 is 15 amino acids. Germline V lookup: CDR1 WNHNN, CDR2 SYGVQD (reference sequence). CDR3 in amino acids: CASSGQFVAANVLTF. CDR3 sequence (DNA): TGCGCCAGCAGTGGACAGTTTGTAGCGGCCAACGTCCTGACTTTC.

This chain links TRBV19 with TRBJ2-5, with 10 bases fitting TRBD1. V lost 9 bases to trimming and J lost 5 bases; unmatched junction nucleotides: 6. CDR1 is LNHDA and CDR2 is SQIVND in the germline V gene (reference sequence). This CDR3 region has 13 residues. The CDR3 coding sequence is TGTGCCAGCTCGGGACAGGGGAGGGAGACCCAGTACTTC. As protein: CASSGQGRETQYF.

V and J are TRBV5-1 and TRBJ2-3; D is perhaps TRBD1 (5 bases). The CDR3 consists of 15 residues. Germline-derived CDR1 and CDR2 are SGHRS and YFSETQ. Trimming stripped 5 bases from V and 0 bases from J, with 13 bases between. The CDR3: CASRSGLLSTDTQYF. Written as DNA, the CDR3 is TGCGCCAGCAGATCAGGGTTGTTAAGCACAGATACGCAGTATTTT. Filled out from reference TRBV5-1 and TRBJ2-3, the complete variable domain reads KAGVTQTPRYLIKTRGQQVTLSCSPISGHRSVSWYQQTPGQGLQFLFEYFSETQRNKGNFPGRFSGRQFSNSRSEMNVSTLELGDSALYLCASRSGLLSTDTQYFGPGTRLTVL.

The chain recombines TRBV6-5 with TRBJ2-2; TRBD2 agrees at 12 bases. The CDR3 runs 15 residues. Germline-derived CDR1 and CDR2 are MNHEY and SVGAGI. After removal of 6 bases from V and 4 bases from J, the junction contained 3 bases not matched to a gene. CDR3 sequence reads: CASSRLAGATGELFF. CDR3 DNA: TGTGCCAGCAGCCGACTAGCGGGGGCCACCGGGGAGCTGTTTTTT.

The chain couples TRBV4-3 to TRBJ1-5; D remains ambiguous. The CDR3 is 15 amino acids. Per germline, CDR1 LGHNA and CDR2 YSLEER. Trimming cost V 2 bases and J 0 bases, with 8 bases left between them. The CDR3 DNA is TGCGCCAGCAGCCAATTCCGCGGTAGCAATCAGCCCCAGCATTTT. Its translation: CASSQFRGSNQPQHF.

This clone has just a few counts. The chain couples TRBV5-6 to TRBJ2-3; 9 bases fit TRBD2. Per the germline V gene, CDR1 is SGHDT and CDR2 is YYEEEE. Trimming cost V 1 base and J 1 base; bases outside gene matches: 7. The CDR3 totals 17 residues. The DNA for the CDR3 is TGTGCCAGCAGCTTGATCCCTGCGGGAGGGGGCACAGATACGCAGTATTTT. Its translation: CASSLIPAGGGTDTQYF.

This clone was observed a handful of times. The chain has TRBV9 and TRBJ2-1, with 10 bases aligning to TRBD2. CDR3 length: 15 amino acids. J was trimmed by 4 bases and V by 3 bases; bases with no gene match: 4. The germline V gene has CDR1 SGDLS and CDR2 YYNGEE. The CDR3 DNA is TGTGCCAGCAGCGGAAGCGGGGGGGCGTACAATGAGCAGTTCTTC. Protein sequence: CASSGSGGAYNEQFF.

The chain couples TRBV5-1 to TRBJ2-1, with 10 bases aligning to TRBD1. Per the germline V gene, CDR1 is SGHRS and CDR2 is YFSETQ. The junction had 6 bases not matched to a gene; V was cut back by 0 bases and J by 9 bases. The CDR3 covers 15 residues. CDR3 sequence (DNA): TGCGCCAGCAGCTTGGGAGGGACAGGGGTGAGTGAGCAGTTCTTC. Its translation: CASSLGGTGVSEQFF.

The chain combines TRBV9 with TRBJ1-1, with 8 nucleotides matching TRBD1. CDR3 size: 14 residues. Germline V gene lookup returns CDR1 SGDLS and CDR2 YYNGEE. The V segment lost 0 bases and the J segment 4 bases; nucleotides outside the gene matches: 2. Here the CDR3 reads CASSVGQGATEAFF. CDR3 sequence (DNA): TGTGCCAGCAGCGTAGGGCAGGGGGCCACTGAAGCTTTCTTT.

A single count supports this clone. The chain is built from TRBV30 and TRBJ1-2; D remains ambiguous. This CDR3 is 15 amino acids long. Germline CDR1 GTSNPN, CDR2 SVGIG (reference sequence). Deletions cut 0 bases from V and 0 bases from J, with 11 bases between. CDR3 protein: CAWSVVGRSNYGYTF. The CDR3 DNA is TGTGCCTGGAGTGTAGTTGGGAGATCTAACTATGGCTACACCTTC.

The chain is built from TRBV18 and TRBJ1-4; 7 bases are shared with TRBD1. CDR3 length: 15 amino acids. V lost 4 bases to trimming and J lost 4 bases; unmatched junction nucleotides: 6. CDR1 and CDR2 from the germline V gene are KGHSH and LQKENI. The DNA for the CDR3 is TGTGCCAGCTCACTAAGGGGACAGATTAATGAAAAACTGTTTTTT. Protein product: CASSLRGQINEKLFF.

The rearrangement uses TRBV9 and TRBJ2-2; D might be TRBD1 (5 bases). V lost 0 bases and J 4 bases, leaving 13 bases between the germline ends. Per the germline V gene, CDR1 is SGDLS and CDR2 is YYNGEE. There are 16 residues in the CDR3. The CDR3 nucleotides are TGTGCCAGCAGCGTAGCGGCAGGGTCGACCACCGGGGAGCTGTTTTTT. Its protein product is CASSVAAGSTTGELFF.

The table lists this clone with a few counts. The chain is built from TRBV27 and TRBJ2-7, with 9 bases identical to TRBD1. Germline V gene lookup returns CDR1 MNHEY and CDR2 SMNVEV (reference sequence). The CDR3 runs to 16 residues. The junction had 12 bases not matched to a gene; V was cut back by 5 bases and J by 4 bases. Written as DNA, the CDR3 is TGTGCCAGCAGTCCCCGCCGGGGGACAGGGATATACGAGCAGTACTTC. Amino acid sequence: CASSPRRGTGIYEQYF.

The J gene is TRBJ1-2, the V gene TRBV15; TRBD1 agrees at 9 bases. CDR1 LNHNV and CDR2 YYDKDF come from the germline V gene (reference sequence). There are 15 residues in the CDR3. V lost 5 bases and J lost 2; bases outside the gene matches: 6. This CDR3 is CATSGKGQGNYGYTF. The CDR3 DNA reads TGTGCCACCAGCGGAAAAGGACAGGGGAACTATGGCTACACCTTC.

The rearrangement uses TRBV6-5 and TRBJ1-1, with 8 bases that match TRBD1. CDR3 length: 14 amino acids. The junction had 4 bases not matched to a gene; V was cut back by 2 bases and J by 5 bases. The germline V gene encodes CDR1 MNHEY and CDR2 SVGAGI. Written as DNA, the CDR3 is TGTGCCAGCAGTTACCTAGGGACAGGAACTGAAGCTTTCTTT. This gives the protein CASSYLGTGTEAFF.

This rearrangement joins TRBV2 to TRBJ1-2, with 8 bases that match TRBD1. The CDR3 extends over 14 amino acids. With V trimmed by 5 bases and J by 2 bases, 4 bases remained unmatched. Germline CDR1 SNHLY, CDR2 FYNNEI. In DNA, the CDR3 is TGTGCCAGCAGTTGGGGACAGGAAAACTATGGCTACACCTTC. Its translation: CASSWGQENYGYTF.

The CDR3: CASSFRFAGNTGELFF. The CDR3 DNA sequence: TGTGCCAGCAGCTTTCGGTTTGCGGGAAACACCGGGGAGCTGTTTTTT. The chain uses TRBV7-8 and TRBJ2-2; D is perhaps TRBD2 (6 bases). The CDR3 extends over 16 amino acids. In germline, CDR1 is SGHVS, CDR2 FQNEAQ. V was trimmed by 3 bases and J by 2 bases, leaving 13 bases between them.

The rearrangement links TRBV19 to TRBJ1-1; 11 nucleotides align to TRBD1. The V and J ends lost 6 bases and 11 bases, in that order; junction bases with no gene match: 14. Germline V lookup: CDR1 LNHDA, CDR2 SQIVND (reference sequence). The CDR3 has 15 residues. The CDR3 bases are TGTGCCAGTAGCCCCTCTACCGGGACAGGGGGAGCGGCTTTCTTT. This codes for CASSPSTGTGGAAFF.

The chain carries TRBV5-6 and TRBJ2-1; 9 nucleotides match TRBD1. Germline V gene lookup returns CDR1 SGHDT and CDR2 YYEEEE. The CDR3 loop spans 16 amino acids. V gave up 0 bases and J gave up 2 bases; unmatched junction bases: 3. The CDR3 region has the DNA TGTGCCAGCAGCTTGGTGGGACAGGGACCCTACAATGAGCAGTTCTTC. Amino acid sequence: CASSLVGQGPYNEQFF. Variable domain in full (rest from reference TRBV5-6 and TRBJ2-1): DAGVTQSPTHLIKTRGQQVTLRCSPKSGHDTVSWYQQALGQGPQFIFQYYEEEERQRGNFPDRFSGHQFPNYSSELNVNALLLGDSALYLCASSLVGQGPYNEQFFGPGTRLTVL.

The chain has TRBV19 and TRBJ2-3; 8 bases are shared with TRBD2. Per the germline V gene, CDR1 is LNHDA and CDR2 is SQIVND (reference sequence). J lost 0 bases, V lost 7 bases, and 9 bases had no gene match. The CDR3 runs 16 residues. The CDR3 loop is CASKSGGHYSTDTQYF. In DNA form, the CDR3 reads TGTGCCAGTAAAAGCGGGGGTCACTATAGCACAGATACGCAGTATTTT.

The V gene is TRBV5-4, the J gene TRBJ2-7; 9 positions agree with TRBD2. Germline V CDR1 and CDR2: SGHNT, YYREEE (reference sequence). The junction had 7 bases not matched to a gene; V was cut back by 3 bases and J by 3 bases. The CDR3 runs to 15 residues. The CDR3 here is CASSSRTSERYEQYF. CDR3 bases: TGTGCCAGCAGCTCCCGGACTAGCGAACGCTACGAGCAGTACTTC.

The chain links TRBV7-3 to TRBJ2-1; possible D gene TRBD1, 6 bases. The CDR3 consists of 13 residues. Trimming removed 6 bases from V and 4 bases from J, with 10 bases in between. The germline V gene has CDR1 SGHTA and CDR2 FQGTGA. The CDR3, as DNA: TGTGCCAGCAGAATCGACAGGTACAATGAGCAGTTCTTC. Its protein is CASRIDRYNEQFF.

The V and J genes are TRBV5-6 and TRBJ2-1; 11 bases line up with TRBD2. CDR1 and CDR2 (germline): SGHDT, YYEEEE. Trimming at V came to 5 bases and at J to 4 bases, leaving 11 bases not matched to a gene. The CDR3 runs to 17 residues. This CDR3 reads CASSLGQTSGMYNEQFF. The CDR3, as DNA: TGTGCCAGCAGTTTAGGCCAGACTAGCGGGATGTACAATGAGCAGTTCTTC. The full variable domain, completed using reference TRBV5-6 and TRBJ2-1, is DAGVTQSPTHLIKTRGQQVTLRCSPKSGHDTVSWYQQALGQGPQFIFQYYEEEERQRGNFPDRFSGHQFPNYSSELNVNALLLGDSALYLCASSLGQTSGMYNEQFFGPGTRLTVL.